This entry lists 27 T cell receptor beta chains sequenced from one sample in a study of T cell responses to AZD1222 COVID-19 vaccine. Sequenced by immunoSEQ multiplex PCR; TCRdb stores in-frame clones only, minus some. The sample has approximately 170,000 clones, over 75% seen once. The sample was peripheral blood, taken on day 0 of AZD1222 vaccination. The receptors originated from an adult in good health.

The V and J genes are TRBV9 and TRBJ2-5, with 8 bases aligning to TRBD1. Per the germline V gene, CDR1 is SGDLS and CDR2 is YYNGEE. With 0 bases clipped from V and 0 bases from J, the junction kept 10 bases outside the gene matches. CDR3 size: 18 residues. CDR3 sequence (DNA): TGTGCCAGCAGCGTAGAAGGGACAGGATCCCCGTACCAAGAGACCCAGTACTTC. Its protein product is CASSVEGTGSPYQETQYF. Variable domain in full (rest from reference TRBV9 and TRBJ2-5): DSGVTQTPKHLITATGQRVTLRCSPRSGDLSVYWYQQSLDQGLQFLIQYYNGEERAKGNILERFSAQQFPDLHSELNLSSLELGDSALYFCASSVEGTGSPYQETQYFGPGTRLLVL.

This chain's CDR3 is CASSPNRQRSYEQYF. The CDR3 DNA sequence: TGTGCCAGCAGCCCGAATCGACAGCGATCCTACGAGCAGTACTTC. This chain connects TRBV7-3 to TRBJ2-7, with a possible D match to TRBD1 (5 bases). The germline V and J ends were trimmed by 5 bases and 1 base, with 15 bases remaining between them. This CDR3 comprises 15 residues. Germline V CDR1 and CDR2: SGHTA, FQGTGA. Looking up the rest from reference TRBV7-3 and TRBJ2-7 gives the full variable domain: GAGVSQTPSNKVTEKGKYVELRCDPISGHTALYWYRQSLGQGPEFLIYFQGTGAADDSGLPNDRFFAVRPEGSVSTLKIQRTERGDSAVYLCASSPNRQRSYEQYFGPGTRLTVT.

This chain connects TRBV30 to TRBJ2-3, with D unclear. The CDR3 is made up of 14 amino acids. In germline, CDR1 is GTSNPN, CDR2 SVGIG (reference sequence). V lost 2 bases, J lost 3 bases, and 12 bases lay in between. Here the CDR3 reads CAWSLARSTDTQYF. CDR3 DNA: TGTGCCTGGAGTTTGGCCCGAAGTACAGATACGCAGTATTTT.

This chain links TRBV4-2 with TRBJ1-5; D not resolved. V lost 0 bases and J 1 base, leaving 7 bases between the germline ends. Germline V CDR1 and CDR2: LGHNA, YNFKEQ. The CDR3 length is 15 residues. The CDR3 spells CASSQDSGSNQPQHF. CDR3 sequence (DNA): TGTGCCAGCAGCCAAGATTCAGGAAGCAATCAGCCCCAGCATTTT.

The chain joins TRBV7-9 to TRBJ2-1, with D possibly called TRBD1 or TRBD2 (5 bases each). V lost 7 bases, J lost 7 bases, and 14 bases lay in between. CDR1 is SEHNR and CDR2 is FQNEAQ in the germline V gene (reference sequence). The CDR3 contains 13 residues. The CDR3 spells CASTWGRQNEQFF. The CDR3 DNA follows: TGTGCCAGCACTTGGGGGAGACAAAATGAGCAGTTCTTC.

The CDR3: CASSSLGGEETQYF. The CDR3 nucleotides are TGTGCCAGCAGCTCCCTGGGGGGGGAAGAGACCCAGTACTTC. V and J are TRBV7-2 and TRBJ2-5; 7 bases fit TRBD2. Germline V CDR1 and CDR2: SGHTA, FQGNSA. Germline trimming cut 4 bases from V and 3 bases from J; bases unmatched to any gene: 5. This CDR3 region has 14 residues.

This clone is a singleton in its sample. The V call is TRBV9, the J call TRBJ2-5; D call uncertain. The CDR3 loop spans 13 amino acids. Trimming shortened V by 3 bases and J by 0 bases, and 6 bases separated the two germline ends. The germline CDR1 and CDR2 sequences are SGDLS and YYNGEE. The CDR3 sequence: CASSGRYQETQYF. The CDR3 DNA follows: TGTGCCAGCAGCGGACGGTACCAAGAGACCCAGTACTTC.

This clone was counted a single time. V gene TRBV29-1 combines with J gene TRBJ2-2; D might be TRBD1 (6 bases). The CDR3 is made up of 13 amino acids. In germline, CDR1 is SQVTM, CDR2 ANQGSEA. V was trimmed by 4 bases and J by 5 bases, leaving 11 bases between them. The CDR3 region is CSVARGDTGELFF. CDR3 sequence (DNA): TGCAGCGTTGCCAGGGGTGATACCGGGGAGCTGTTTTTT.

This rearrangement joins TRBV12-3 or TRBV12-4 to TRBJ2-2; unclear D gene. The CDR3 sequence is 12 residues long. V was trimmed by 3 bases and J by 6 bases, leaving 5 bases between them. The CDR3 DNA reads as TGTGCCAGCAGTTTTCACCCCGGGGAGCTGTTTTTT. This codes for CASSFHPGELFF.

The chain has TRBV7-9 and TRBJ2-7, with 7 bases that match TRBD1. The CDR3 runs 14 residues. From germline, CDR1 is SEHNR and CDR2 FQNEAQ (reference sequence). Unmatched junction bases numbered 5, after V lost 5 bases and J lost 1 base. The CDR3: CASSARTGSYEQYF. Written as DNA, the CDR3 is TGTGCCAGCAGCGCCCGGACAGGTTCCTACGAGCAGTACTTC.

This sequence joins TRBV4-1 and TRBJ2-7, with a possible D match to TRBD2 (6 bases). Trimming shortened V by 0 bases and J by 10 bases, and 13 bases separated the two germline ends. This CDR3 comprises 13 residues. In germline, CDR1 is MGHRA, CDR2 YSYEKL. The DNA of the CDR3 is TGCGCCAGCAGCCAAGACACTCTAGCGACCCAGTACGTC. Translating gives CASSQDTLATQYV.

This chain joins TRBV27 and TRBJ1-2; TRBD1 matches at 10 bases. This CDR3 has 18 residues. Trimming at V came to 0 bases and at J to 3 bases, leaving 10 bases not matched to a gene. From germline, CDR1 is MNHEY and CDR2 SMNVEV (reference sequence). The CDR3 spells CASSLSLTGGLVDYGYTF. The CDR3 nucleotides are TGTGCCAGCAGTTTATCTTTGACAGGGGGCTTAGTGGACTATGGCTACACCTTC.

The V and J genes are TRBV28 and TRBJ2-7; D gene ambiguous. Trimming took off 5 bases at V and 4 bases at J, with 12 bases between the two ends. The germline V gene has CDR1 MDHEN and CDR2 SYDVKM. CDR3 length: 13 residues. The CDR3, as DNA: TGTGCCAGCAGTACCCTGAGAGTGTACGAGCAGTACTTC. It specifies CASSTLRVYEQYF.

The chain combines TRBV4-1 with TRBJ2-1; 11 positions agree with TRBD2. The germline gives CDR1 MGHRA, CDR2 YSYEKL. The CDR3 contains 16 residues. The trim removed 1 base at V and 8 bases at J, leaving 7 bases unmatched. The CDR3, as DNA: TGCGCCAGCAGCCAAGGAGGTAGCGGGGGGGCAGATGAGCAGTTCTTC. This encodes CASSQGGSGGADEQFF.

The chain links TRBV4-3 to TRBJ2-2; D may be TRBD1 (6 bases). CDR1 LGHNA and CDR2 YSLEER come from the germline V gene. Trimming took 6 bases from V and 6 from J, leaving 14 bases between them. The CDR3 is made up of 14 amino acids. In DNA form, the CDR3 reads TGCGCCAGCAGGCTAGGACAGCTTTCCGGGGAGCTGTTTTTT. This codes for CASRLGQLSGELFF.

The chain links TRBV5-5 to TRBJ2-5; the D gene is possibly TRBD2 (7 bases). This CDR3 is 16 amino acids long. Germline V gene lookup returns CDR1 SGHKS and CDR2 YYEKEE (reference sequence). Trimming pared 3 bases from V and 1 base from J, leaving 16 bases between. Here the CDR3 DNA reads TGTGCCAGCAGCTCCTTCGGGGGGCCTCCCCAAGAGACCCAGTACTTC. Its protein product is CASSSFGGPPQETQYF.

The table lists this clone with a few counts. This chain uses TRBV27 with TRBJ1-2; 7 bases agree with TRBD1. The length of the CDR3 is 16 residues. V lost 2 bases to trimming and J lost 4 bases; unmatched junction nucleotides: 10. Germline values: CDR1 MNHEY, CDR2 SMNVEV (reference sequence). CDR3 sequence: CASSLNRDSGPYGYTF. The DNA of the CDR3 is TGTGCCAGCAGTTTAAACCGGGACAGCGGACCCTATGGCTACACCTTC.

This chain joins TRBV24-1 and TRBJ1-2; D is unclear. Trimming removed 11 bases at V and 4 bases at J, with 4 bases between. Looked up from germline, CDR1 is KGHDR and CDR2 is SFDVKD. The CDR3 has 9 amino acids. The CDR3 DNA follows: TGTGCCAGTCCCTATGGCTACACCTTC. Its protein product is CASPYGYTF.

The chain employs TRBV21-1 and TRBJ2-1; TRBD1, the D gene given by the table, was not confirmed from the DNA. TRBV21-1 is labeled a pseudogene. The CDR3 extends over 11 amino acids. DNA of the CDR3: TGTGCCAGCAGCGACAGCTATGAGCAGTTCTTC. This translates into CASSDSYEQFF.

This clone has only a few counts. V usage is TRBV7-8 and J usage is TRBJ1-2; weak D call: TRBD1 (6 bases). The V gene's germline CDR1 is SGHVS and CDR2 FQNEAQ. Trimming took off 2 bases at V and 4 bases at J, with 23 bases between the two ends. The CDR3 spans 18 residues. The CDR3 here is CASSLLQGWAEVVYGYTF. Written as DNA, the CDR3 is TGTGCCAGCAGCTTACTGCAGGGGTGGGCTGAAGTGGTCTATGGCTACACCTTC.

This clone was seen just once. The J gene is TRBJ2-1, the V gene TRBV6-5; no firm D call. Germline V CDR1 and CDR2: MNHEY, SVGAGI. This CDR3 is 12 amino acids long. V was cut by 4 bases and J by 12 bases, with 13 bases left in between. CDR3 nucleotides: TGTGCCAGCAGTTCCATCCCCGAGCGGCAGTTCTTC. It is translated as CASSSIPERQFF.

This sequence joins TRBV3-1 (or the pseudogene TRBV3-2) and TRBJ2-1; D may be TRBD1 or TRBD2 (5 bases each). The germline V gene encodes CDR1 LGHDT and CDR2 YNNKEL (reference sequence). Trimming cost V 5 bases and J 2 bases, with 7 bases left between them. This CDR3 has 13 residues. The CDR3 nucleotides read TGTGCCAGCAGCGGGGGACCCTACAATGAGCAGTTCTTC. Its protein is CASSGGPYNEQFF.

The V call is TRBV2, the J call TRBJ2-7; perhaps TRBD1 as D (6 bases). Germline-derived CDR1 and CDR2 are SNHLY and FYNNEI. V lost 11 bases and J 7 bases, leaving 21 bases between the germline ends. This CDR3 has 13 amino acids. CDR3 sequence reads: CAGTGTRSLEQYV. Here the CDR3 DNA reads TGTGCCGGAACCGGGACAAGGAGTTTAGAGCAGTACGTC.

The genes are TRBV15 and TRBJ2-5; 11 nucleotides agree with TRBD2. Germline V CDR1 and CDR2: LNHNV, YYDKDF (reference sequence). This CDR3 has 16 residues. V gave up 1 base and J gave up 4 bases; unmatched junction bases: 5. The CDR3 loop is CATSRGSSGGVETQYF. Here the CDR3 DNA reads TGTGCCACCAGCAGAGGTAGTAGCGGGGGGGTAGAGACCCAGTACTTC.

This chain connects TRBV5-8 to TRBJ1-5, with unresolved D. Germline V gene data show CDR1 as SGHTS and CDR2 as YDEGEE. This CDR3 has 14 amino acids. Trimming pared 6 bases from V and 2 bases from J, leaving 12 bases between. CDR3 sequence: CASTWLGGNQPQHF. The DNA of the CDR3 is TGTGCCAGCACCTGGCTTGGGGGCAATCAGCCCCAGCATTTT.

The chain recombines TRBV4-2 with TRBJ2-1; the match to TRBD2 covers 9 bases. The CDR3 runs 17 residues. The germline V gene encodes CDR1 LGHNA and CDR2 YNFKEQ. J was trimmed by 7 bases and V by 1 base; bases with no gene match: 11. The DNA for the CDR3 is TGTGCCAGCAGCCAAGCCTCTAGAGCGGGGGGCCTTAATGAGCAGTTCTTC. This encodes CASSQASRAGGLNEQFF.

Remarks on this clone: This same CDR3 is encoded by further DNA sequences in the sample. The gene calls are TRBV4-2 and TRBJ2-5; tentatively, D is TRBD2 (6 bases). The V end lost 2 bases, the J end lost 5 bases, and 12 bases lay between the germline ends. This CDR3 region has 14 residues. Germline assignment: CDR1 LGHNA and CDR2 YNFKEQ. The CDR3, as DNA: TGTGCCAGCAGCCAATCAGGAGGGGAGGAGACCCAGTACTTC. This encodes CASSQSGGEETQYF.